This TCR beta chain was sequenced in a study of T cell responses to AZD1222 COVID-19 vaccine. V lost 7 bases and J lost 5, with 13 bases in between. CDR1 and CDR2 from the germline V gene are SGDLS and YYNGEE. This CDR3 comprises 12 residues. The table came from immunoSEQ multiplex PCR; TCRdb's copy has only in-frame clones and leaves some out. The sample comprises about 160,000 clones, approximately 87% of which are singletons, and approximately 4.5% rests with the top ten. The material sequenced was peripheral blood, taken 28 days after the second AZD1222 dose. The rearrangement joins TRBV9 to TRBJ2-7; no reliable D call. The receptor's source is an adult who received the AZD1222 COVID-19 vaccine. CDR3 sequence: CASSPNIDEQYF. The CDR3 nucleotides read TGTGCCAGCTCACCAAACATTGACGAGCAGTACTTC.